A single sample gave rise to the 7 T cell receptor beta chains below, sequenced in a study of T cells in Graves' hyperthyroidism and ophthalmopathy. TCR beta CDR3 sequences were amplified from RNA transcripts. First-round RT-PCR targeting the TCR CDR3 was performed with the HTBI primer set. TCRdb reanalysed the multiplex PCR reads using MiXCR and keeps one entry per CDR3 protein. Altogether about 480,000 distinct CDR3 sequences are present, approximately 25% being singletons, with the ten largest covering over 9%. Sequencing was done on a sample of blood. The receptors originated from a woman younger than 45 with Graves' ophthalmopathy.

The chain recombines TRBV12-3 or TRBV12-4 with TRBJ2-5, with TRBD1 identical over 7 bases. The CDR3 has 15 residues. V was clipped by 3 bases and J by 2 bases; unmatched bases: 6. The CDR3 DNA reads TGTGCCAGCAGTTTCTTCCCAGGGGGACAAGAGACCCAGTACTTC. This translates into CASSFFPGGQETQYF.

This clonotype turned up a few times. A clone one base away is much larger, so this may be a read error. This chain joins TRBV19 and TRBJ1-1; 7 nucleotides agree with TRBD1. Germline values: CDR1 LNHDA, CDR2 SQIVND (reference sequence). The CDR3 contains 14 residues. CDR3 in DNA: TGTGCCAGTAACAGGGGAACGAGGGTAACTGAAGCTTGCTTT. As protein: CASNRGTRVTEACF.

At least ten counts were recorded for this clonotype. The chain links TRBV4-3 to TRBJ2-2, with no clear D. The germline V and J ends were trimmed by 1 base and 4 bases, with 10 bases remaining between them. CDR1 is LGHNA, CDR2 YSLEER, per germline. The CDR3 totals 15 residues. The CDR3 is CASSQGAASTGELFF. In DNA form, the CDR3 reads TGCGCCAGCAGCCAAGGGGCAGCTAGCACCGGGGAGCTGTTTTTT.

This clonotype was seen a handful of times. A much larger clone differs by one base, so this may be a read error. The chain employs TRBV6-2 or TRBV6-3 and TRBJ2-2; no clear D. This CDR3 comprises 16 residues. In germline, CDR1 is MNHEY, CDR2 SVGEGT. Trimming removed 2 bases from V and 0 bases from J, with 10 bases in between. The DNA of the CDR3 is TGTGCCAGCAGTTACGGCGGCTTGCCGAACACCGGGGAGCTGTTTTTT. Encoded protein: CASSYGGLPNTGELFF.

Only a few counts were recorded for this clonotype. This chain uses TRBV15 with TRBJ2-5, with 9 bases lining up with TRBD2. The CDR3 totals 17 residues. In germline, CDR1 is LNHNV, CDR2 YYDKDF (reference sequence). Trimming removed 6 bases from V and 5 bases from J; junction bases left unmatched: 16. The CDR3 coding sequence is TGTGCCACCAGGGATAGAGGTAGCGGGAGCCCCGAGGAGACCCAGTACTTC. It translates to CATRDRGSGSPEETQYF.

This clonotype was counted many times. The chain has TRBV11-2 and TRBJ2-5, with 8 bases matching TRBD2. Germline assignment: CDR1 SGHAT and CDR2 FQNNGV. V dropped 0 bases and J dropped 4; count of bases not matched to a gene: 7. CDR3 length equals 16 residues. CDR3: CASSLEPAGGAETQYF. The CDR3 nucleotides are TGTGCCAGCAGCTTAGAGCCCGCGGGGGGCGCAGAGACCCAGTACTTC.

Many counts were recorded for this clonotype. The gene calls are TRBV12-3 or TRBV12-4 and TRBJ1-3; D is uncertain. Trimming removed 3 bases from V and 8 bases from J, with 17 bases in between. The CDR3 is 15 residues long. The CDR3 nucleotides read TGTGCCAGCAGTTTTCACCGTTCCCCAGCGTACACCATATATTTT. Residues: CASSFHRSPAYTIYF.